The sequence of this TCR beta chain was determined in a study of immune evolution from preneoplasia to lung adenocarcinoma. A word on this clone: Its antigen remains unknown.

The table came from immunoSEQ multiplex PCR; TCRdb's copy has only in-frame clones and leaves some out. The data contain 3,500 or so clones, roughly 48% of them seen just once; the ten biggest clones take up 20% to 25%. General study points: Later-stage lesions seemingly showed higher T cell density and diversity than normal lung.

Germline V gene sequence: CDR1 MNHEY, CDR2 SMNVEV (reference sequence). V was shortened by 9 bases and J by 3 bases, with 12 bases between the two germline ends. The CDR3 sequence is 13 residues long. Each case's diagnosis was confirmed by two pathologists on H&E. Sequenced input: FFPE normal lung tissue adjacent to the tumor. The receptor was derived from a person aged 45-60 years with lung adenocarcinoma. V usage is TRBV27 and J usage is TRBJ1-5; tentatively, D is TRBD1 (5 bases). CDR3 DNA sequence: TGTGCCAGTTGCAGGGAGGCCAATCAGCCCCAGCATTTT. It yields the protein CASCREANQPQHF.